This is a list of T cell receptor beta chains from one sample in a study of blood T cell repertoires in COVID-19. The table came from immunoSEQ multiplex PCR; TCRdb's copy has only in-frame clones and leaves some out. The table lists 120,000 to 150,000 clones, 85% to 90% of them singletons. What was sequenced was peripheral blood. Receptors were obtained from an older woman with acute or convalescent COVID-19. Both conserved end residues are part of each CDR3. D genes are given only for firm matches. A row's size may be missing; if present it is once, few, many or a size class.

>NA|NA|TRBJ1-3|TRBV29-1
CSVEGGPGNTIYF
TGCAGCGTTGAAGGGGGGCCGGGAAACACCATATATTTT
>TRBD1|NA|TRBJ2-7|TRBV7-2
CASSSLTGGGYEQYF
TGTGCCAGCAGCTCTTTGACAGGGGGGGGCTACGAGCAGTACTTC
>TRBD2|NA|TRBJ2-2|TRBV5-1
CASRFGGDTGELFF
TGCGCCAGCCGGTTCGGGGGGGACACCGGGGAGCTGTTTTTT
>NA|NA|TRBJ1-1|TRBV18
CASSPLMSNTEAFF
TGTGCCAGCTCACCCTTAATGTCGAACACTGAAGCTTTCTTT
>TRBD1|NA|TRBJ1-1|TRBV7-3
CASSTQGDTEAFF
TGTGCCAGCAGCACCCAGGGGGACACTGAAGCTTTCTTT
>NA|NA|TRBJ1-1|TRBV2
CASSLRQNTEAFF
TGTGCCAGCTCCTTAAGACAGAACACTGAAGCTTTCTTT
>NA|once|TRBJ2-1|TRBV18
CASSPGTREANEQFF
TGTGCCAGCTCACCAGGGACACGTGAGGCCAATGAGCAGTTCTTC
>NA|NA|TRBJ1-1|TRBV27
CASSQFGRHAFF
TGTGCCAGCAGTCAGTTTGGCCGTCATGCTTTCTTT
>NA|NA|TRBJ2-7|TRBV4-1
CASSQDTYGLRRYF
TGCGCCAGCAGCCAAGACACGTATGGCCTCAGGCGGTACTTC
>NA|NA|TRBJ1-2|TRBV10-3
CAISESQGGGYTF
TGTGCCATCAGTGAGTCGCAGGGAGGTGGCTACACCTTC
>TRBD1|NA|TRBJ1-2|TRBV7-3
CASSLLQGNQNYGYTF
TGTGCCAGCAGCTTATTACAGGGGAATCAAAACTATGGCTACACCTTC
>TRBD1|once|TRBJ1-2|TRBV7-8
CASSRDRATGGYTF
TGTGCCAGCAGCCGTGACAGGGCGACCGGTGGCTACACCTTC
>NA|NA|TRBJ2-7|TRBV15
CATSRSYQGGSREQYF
TGTGCCACCAGCAGGTCGTACCAGGGGGGCTCTAGGGAGCAGTACTTC
>TRBD1|NA|TRBJ1-1|TRBV7-9
CASSRTGDTEAFF
TGTGCCAGCAGCAGGACAGGGGACACTGAAGCTTTCTTT
>NA|NA|TRBJ1-2|TRBV5-1
CASGDGGANYGYTF
TGCGCCAGCGGGGATGGAGGGGCGAACTATGGCTACACCTTC
>TRBD1|NA|TRBJ1-2|TRBV5-4
CASSTIADRGYGYTF
TGTGCCAGCAGTACCATAGCGGACAGGGGCTATGGCTACACCTTC
>TRBD1|NA|TRBJ1-5|TRBV30
CAWSPGQGTGEAQHF
TGTGCCTGGTCTCCCGGACAGGGGACGGGGGAGGCCCAGCATTTT
>NA|NA|TRBJ2-7|TRBV7-2
CASSSRQDSYEQYF
TGTGCCAGCAGCTCAAGACAGGACAGCTACGAGCAGTACTTC
>NA|NA|TRBJ2-5|TRBV5-1
CASSPGYMQETQYF
TGCGCCAGTTCTCCGGGGTACATGCAAGAGACCCAGTACTTC
>NA|NA|TRBJ2-5|TRBV5-1
CASSRGPTEETQYF
TGCGCCAGCAGTAGGGGCCCGACCGAAGAGACCCAGTACTTC
>NA|NA|TRBJ1-2|TRBV6-5
CASMAGAESGYTF
TGTGCCAGCATGGCAGGGGCAGAGTCGGGCTACACCTTC